This TCR beta chain was obtained from a study of T-cell memory formation after mild COVID-19. Per the germline V gene, CDR1 is LNHDA and CDR2 is SQIVND (reference sequence). Trimming took off 3 bases at V and 11 bases at J, with 19 bases between the two ends. The CDR3 runs 14 residues. General study findings and limits: Whether second-wave clones peaking at day 37 were SARS-CoV-2 specific went unconfirmed.

5'RACE primed from the constant segment yielded TCR alpha and TCR beta cDNA libraries bearing sample barcodes and UMIs. TCRdb processed the 5' RACE reads anew with MiXCR; each CDR3 protein has one entry. The sample includes approximately 500,000 distinct CDR3 sequences, 25% of them seen just once. In this sample, this clonotype turned up a few times. No antigen is known for it. This chain joins TRBV19 and TRBJ1-1, with TRBD1 as a possible D gene (5 bases). This sequence was found in an adult woman who had mild COVID-19 (a few samples of this study predate the infection). Cell type and time point are not known. The source material was PBMCs or a T cell subset sorted from them (not recorded which). In DNA form, the CDR3 reads TGTGCCAGTAGTATCTCGGGGCAGGGTCGAGCGGCTTTCTTT. It specifies CASSISGQGRAAFF. The full variable domain, completed using reference TRBV19 and TRBJ1-1, is DGGITQSPKYLFRKEGQNVTLSCEQNLNHDAMYWYRQDPGQGLRLIYYSQIVNDFQKGDIAEGYSVSREKKESFPLTVTSAQKNPTAFYLCASSISGQGRAAFFGQGTRLTVV.